Shown below are 27 T cell receptor beta chains from a single sample sequenced in a study of blood T cell repertoires in COVID-19. TCRdb's copy holds only in-frame clones and misses some; the assay was immunoSEQ multiplex PCR. The sample shows about 130,000 clones, over 75% of them seen only once. Sequencing input: peripheral blood. The receptors were gathered from a man of 80 years or more with active or convalescent COVID-19.

CDR3 DNA: TGTGCCAGCAGCTCTTTCAATGAGCAGTTCTTC. This translates into CASSSFNEQFF. The chain links TRBV11-2 to TRBJ2-1; D gene uncertain. The V gene lost 4 bases and the J gene lost 6 bases, with 4 bases spanning the gap. Germline values: CDR1 SGHAT, CDR2 FQNNGV. The CDR3 runs 11 residues.

This clone was observed a few times. The chain combines TRBV9 with TRBJ2-1, with D perhaps matching TRBD1 (6 bases). Germline CDR1 SGDLS, CDR2 YYNGEE. The CDR3 totals 15 residues. Deletions cut 4 bases from V and 7 bases from J, with 18 bases between. The CDR3 reads CASSLIGDTGNEQFF. CDR3 coding DNA: TGTGCCAGCAGCCTAATCGGGGATACAGGGAATGAGCAGTTCTTC.

This sequence joins TRBV7-6 and TRBJ1-6, with TRBD1 identical over 8 bases. CDR1 and CDR2 (germline): SGHVS, FNYEAQ. The CDR3 has 17 amino acids. J was trimmed by 0 bases and V by 1 base; bases with no gene match: 2. CDR3 region: CASSLGDRSSYNSPLHF. The CDR3 bases are TGTGCCAGCAGCTTAGGGGACAGGAGCTCCTATAATTCACCCCTCCACTTT.

The gene calls are TRBV7-2 and TRBJ2-5, with a weak D call TRBD1 (6 bases). The CDR3 is 16 residues long. The V gene's germline CDR1 is SGHTA and CDR2 FQGNSA. Trimming cost V 6 bases and J 2 bases, with 19 bases left between them. CDR3 coding DNA: TGTGCCAGCAGGTTATGGGGGCCAGGGGCACAAGAGACCCAGTACTTC. Protein sequence: CASRLWGPGAQETQYF.

This clone was counted a few times. The rearrangement joins TRBV2 to TRBJ2-7; 9 bases map to TRBD2. Looked up from germline, CDR1 is SNHLY and CDR2 is FYNNEI. The CDR3 extends over 14 amino acids. The trim removed 4 bases at V and 2 bases at J, leaving 3 bases unmatched. The CDR3 sequence: CASSGVAGAYEQYF. DNA for the CDR3: TGTGCCAGCAGTGGGGTAGCGGGAGCCTACGAGCAGTACTTC.

The V call is TRBV7-2, the J call TRBJ2-4; TRBD1 agrees at 7 bases. The V segment lost 4 bases and the J segment 6 bases; nucleotides outside the gene matches: 0. Germline V gene sequence: CDR1 SGHTA, CDR2 FQGNSA. This CDR3 has 12 amino acids. CDR3 nucleotides: TGTGCCAGCAGCTCAGGGGGAAACATTCAGTACTTC. Translating it yields CASSSGGNIQYF.

The gene calls are TRBV6-4 and TRBJ1-4; unclear D gene. The V end was cut by 2 bases, the J end by 8 bases, with 9 bases between. The CDR3 covers 13 residues. Germline CDR1 reads MRHNA; CDR2 reads SNTAGT. CDR3 in amino acids: CASSDSNGEKLFF. In DNA form, the CDR3 reads TGTGCCAGCAGTGACAGCAACGGGGAAAAACTGTTTTTT.

V usage is TRBV19 and J usage is TRBJ1-2; 9 bases match TRBD1. This CDR3 spans 14 amino acids. Looked up from germline, CDR1 is LNHDA and CDR2 is SQIVND (reference sequence). V lost 3 bases and J lost 7; bases outside the gene matches: 6. For the CDR3, the DNA is TGTGCCAGTAGTATCGGGACAGGGAATGGTGGCTACACCTTC. Its protein is CASSIGTGNGGYTF.

This chain connects TRBV5-1 to TRBJ1-1, with TRBD1 matching over 8 bases. The CDR3 has 14 amino acids. V lost 7 bases and J lost 5; bases outside the gene matches: 10. Germline values: CDR1 SGHRS, CDR2 YFSETQ. CDR3 amino acids: CASSRGRGQTEAFF. CDR3 nucleotide sequence: TGCGCCAGCTCTAGGGGCAGGGGGCAAACTGAAGCTTTCTTT.

CDR3 amino acids: CASSGESSYNSPLHF. The DNA for the CDR3 is TGTGCCAGCTCAGGGGAGAGCTCCTATAATTCACCCCTCCACTTT. This sequence joins TRBV18 and TRBJ1-6; D ambiguous. V dropped 5 bases and J dropped 0 bases, with 8 bases sitting between them. The CDR3 is 15 amino acids. The V gene's germline CDR1 is KGHSH and CDR2 LQKENI.

The gene calls are TRBV6-1 and TRBJ2-7; 7 positions agree with TRBD1. Per germline, CDR1 MNHNS and CDR2 SASEGT. This CDR3 has 19 amino acids. J lost 3 bases, V lost 4 bases, and 21 bases had no gene match. CDR3 DNA sequence: TGTGCCAGCAGTGGACAGGGTTCAACTATTCCCCGAAACGACTACGAGCAGTACTTC. It translates to CASSGQGSTIPRNDYEQYF.

The J gene is TRBJ2-1, the V gene TRBV7-3; TRBD2 matches at 8 bases. V was pared by 2 bases and J by 2 bases, with 2 bases of the junction left unmatched. The CDR3 extends over 15 amino acids. From germline, CDR1 is SGHTA and CDR2 FQGTGA. The CDR3 loop is CASSLQTSAYNEQFF. The CDR3 DNA reads as TGTGCCAGCAGCTTACAGACTAGCGCCTACAATGAGCAGTTCTTC.

This chain connects TRBV5-6 to TRBJ2-7; perhaps TRBD2 as D (6 bases). Germline V gene lookup returns CDR1 SGHDT and CDR2 YYEEEE. The CDR3 covers 12 residues. V was clipped by 4 bases and J by 8 bases, with 13 bases between them. The CDR3 is CASSPAGLKQYF. CDR3 nucleotide sequence: TGTGCCAGCAGCCCGGCGGGACTTAAGCAGTACTTC.

This CDR3 reads CASTATGSLSSYNEQFF. The CDR3 nucleotides are TGTGCCAGCACCGCTACAGGGTCCTTAAGCTCCTACAATGAGCAGTTCTTC. The J gene is TRBJ2-1, the V gene TRBV7-2; D might be TRBD1 (6 bases). The CDR3 is made up of 17 amino acids. Germline CDR1 is SGHTA and CDR2 is FQGNSA. Trimming shortened V by 7 bases and J by 0 bases, and 19 bases separated the two germline ends.

This clone has just a few counts. The V gene is TRBV7-9, the J gene TRBJ2-1; TRBD2 agrees at 8 bases. J was trimmed by 4 bases and V by 2 bases; bases with no gene match: 4. From germline, CDR1 is SEHNR and CDR2 FQNEAQ (reference sequence). The CDR3 has 15 residues. CDR3: CASSLMAGGYNEQFF. CDR3 DNA sequence: TGTGCCAGCAGCTTAATGGCGGGAGGTTACAATGAGCAGTTCTTC.

V is TRBV6-2 or TRBV6-3 and J is TRBJ2-1; 7 bases are a match to TRBD2. Germline CDR1 and CDR2: MNHEY and SVGEGT. The CDR3 runs 16 residues. J gave up 9 bases and V 2 bases, and 13 bases lay outside the gene matches. CDR3 in DNA: TGTGCCAGCAGTTACCCGCTATCGAGCGGGAAGGGTGAGCAGTTCTTC. Its translation is CASSYPLSSGKGEQFF.

The chain employs TRBV30 and TRBJ1-5; D gene ambiguous. Germline loops: CDR1 GTSNPN, CDR2 SVGIG (reference sequence). This CDR3 is 14 amino acids long. Trimming removed 2 bases from V and 4 bases from J, with 12 bases in between. CDR3 bases: TGTGCCTGGAGTTCAACACGGAGAAATCAGCCCCAGCATTTT. It codes for CAWSSTRRNQPQHF.

The chain uses TRBV5-4 and TRBJ1-2; 8 bases match TRBD1. Germline V gene data show CDR1 as SGHNT and CDR2 as YYREEE (reference sequence). The length of the CDR3 is 13 residues. V trimming: 5 bases; J trimming: 8 bases; junction bases outside the gene matches: 8. This CDR3 is CASSWAGGMGYTF. The CDR3 DNA sequence: TGTGCCAGCAGTTGGGCAGGGGGCATGGGCTACACCTTC. The full variable domain, its missing parts supplied by reference TRBV5-4 and TRBJ1-2, is ETGVTQSPTHLIKTRGQQVTLRCSSQSGHNTVSWYQQALGQGPQFIFQYYREEENGRGNFPPRFSGLQFPNYSSELNVNALELDDSALYLCASSWAGGMGYTFGSGTRLTVV.

The CDR3: CASSQVSGGAYTQYF. For the CDR3, the DNA is TGTGCCAGCAGCCAAGTTAGCGGGGGGGCATATACGCAGTATTTT. The chain links TRBV3-1 (or the pseudogene TRBV3-2) to TRBJ2-3; 11 nucleotides line up with TRBD2. J gave up 7 bases and V 1 base, and 4 bases lay outside the gene matches. CDR1 and CDR2 from the germline V gene are LGHDT and YNNKEL (reference sequence). The CDR3 spans 15 residues.

The CDR3, as DNA: TGCGCCAGCAGCCAAGAGATCCGGGACAGGAGCAATCAGCCCCAGCATTTT. Its translation is CASSQEIRDRSNQPQHF. The chain employs TRBV4-1 and TRBJ1-5; 8 nucleotides agree with TRBD1. The CDR3 extends over 17 amino acids. Trimming removed 0 bases from V and 1 base from J; junction bases left unmatched: 5. Per germline, CDR1 MGHRA and CDR2 YSYEKL.

The chain couples TRBV10-3 to TRBJ2-7, with TRBD1 matching over 9 bases. Germline loops: CDR1 ENHRY, CDR2 SYGVKD. The CDR3 length is 14 residues. V shed 7 bases, J shed 2 bases, and the junction held 6 bases outside the gene matches. The CDR3 is CAINRDRETYEQYF. The CDR3, as DNA: TGTGCCATCAATAGGGACAGGGAAACCTACGAGCAGTACTTC.

This chain uses TRBV27 with TRBJ2-1, with 12 bases identical to TRBD2. V trimming: 5 bases; J trimming: 4 bases; junction bases outside the gene matches: 6. Germline V gives CDR1 MNHEY, CDR2 SMNVEV (reference sequence). This CDR3 contains 16 residues. The CDR3 sequence: CASSPTSGRWYNEQFF. CDR3 in DNA: TGTGCCAGCAGTCCGACTAGCGGGAGATGGTACAATGAGCAGTTCTTC.

V gene TRBV5-1 combines with J gene TRBJ2-7; TRBD2 matches at 8 bases. The CDR3 is made up of 15 amino acids. V lost 6 bases to trimming and J lost 0 bases; unmatched junction nucleotides: 8. The V gene's germline CDR1 is SGHRS and CDR2 YFSETQ. This chain's CDR3 is CASTHREGSSYEQYF. CDR3 DNA: TGCGCCAGCACCCATCGGGAGGGGAGCTCCTACGAGCAGTACTTC. Full variable domain (rest looked up from reference TRBV5-1 and TRBJ2-7): KAGVTQTPRYLIKTRGQQVTLSCSPISGHRSVSWYQQTPGQGLQFLFEYFSETQRNKGNFPGRFSGRQFSNSRSEMNVSTLELGDSALYLCASTHREGSSYEQYFGPGTRLTVT.

The V call is TRBV6-5, the J call TRBJ1-1; TRBD1 matches 8 bases. V gave up 4 bases and J gave up 4 bases; unmatched junction bases: 2. CDR3 size: 13 residues. Germline CDR1 reads MNHEY; CDR2 reads SVGAGI. CDR3 DNA sequence: TGTGCCAGCAGTTTGGACAGGGTCACTGAAGCTTTCTTT. This codes for CASSLDRVTEAFF.

The chain couples TRBV6-2 or TRBV6-3 to TRBJ1-2; D gene unclear. The CDR3 totals 12 residues. Germline CDR1 and CDR2: MNHEY and SVGEGT. V was clipped by 5 bases and J by 4 bases, with 8 bases between them. The CDR3 nucleotides read TGTGCCAGCAGTGAGGCGATCTATGGCTACACCTTC. Translated, it gives CASSEAIYGYTF.

The V and J genes are TRBV12-5 and TRBJ2-1; no firm D call. Germline CDR1 and CDR2: LGHNT and FRNRAP. The CDR3 totals 15 residues. Trimming removed 8 bases at V and 1 base at J, with 15 bases between. The CDR3 region is CASRVPGGSYNEQFF. The CDR3, as DNA: TGTGCTAGTCGGGTGCCCGGTGGGTCCTACAATGAGCAGTTCTTC.

The CDR3 protein is CASSFQGANTDTQYF. The CDR3 DNA sequence: TGCGCCAGCAGCTTCCAGGGGGCCAACACAGATACGCAGTATTTT. The chain joins TRBV5-1 to TRBJ2-3, with 8 nucleotides matching TRBD1. Germline V gene lookup returns CDR1 SGHRS and CDR2 YFSETQ. The ends lost 2 bases at V and 2 bases at J; junction bases unmatched: 4. This CDR3 contains 15 residues.